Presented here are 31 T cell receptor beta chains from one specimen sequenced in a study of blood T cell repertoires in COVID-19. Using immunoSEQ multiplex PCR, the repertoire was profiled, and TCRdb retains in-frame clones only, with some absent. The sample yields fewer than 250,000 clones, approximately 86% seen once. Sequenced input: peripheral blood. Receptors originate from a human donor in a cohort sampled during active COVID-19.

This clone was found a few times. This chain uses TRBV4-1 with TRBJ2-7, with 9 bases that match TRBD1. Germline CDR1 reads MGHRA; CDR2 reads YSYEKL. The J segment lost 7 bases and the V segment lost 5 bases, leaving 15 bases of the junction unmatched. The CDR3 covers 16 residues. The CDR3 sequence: CASSKKWDRVTGEQYF. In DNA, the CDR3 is TGCGCCAGCAGCAAAAAGTGGGACAGGGTAACGGGGGAGCAGTACTTC.

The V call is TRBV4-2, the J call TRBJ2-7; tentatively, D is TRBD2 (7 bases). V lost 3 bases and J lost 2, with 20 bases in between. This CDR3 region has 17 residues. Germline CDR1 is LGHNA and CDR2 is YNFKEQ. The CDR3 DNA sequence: TGTGCCAGCAGCCATCCACGTTTGGGGGCGGGGGCCTACGAGCAGTACTTC. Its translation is CASSHPRLGAGAYEQYF.

The chain's CDR3 is CATRDSNTGELFF. CDR3 in DNA: TGTGCCACCAGGGACTCGAACACCGGGGAGCTGTTTTTT. The gene calls are TRBV24-1 and TRBJ2-2, with a possible D match to TRBD2 (5 bases). Germline V gives CDR1 KGHDR, CDR2 SFDVKD. Trimming took off 7 bases at V and 0 bases at J, with 5 bases between the two ends. The CDR3 is made up of 13 amino acids.

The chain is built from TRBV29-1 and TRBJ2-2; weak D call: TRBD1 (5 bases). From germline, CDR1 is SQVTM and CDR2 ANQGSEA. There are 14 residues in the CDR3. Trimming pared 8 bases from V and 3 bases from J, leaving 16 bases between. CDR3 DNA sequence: TGCAGCCCTTTACACGACAGTCACACCGGGGAGCTGTTTTTT. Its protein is CSPLHDSHTGELFF.

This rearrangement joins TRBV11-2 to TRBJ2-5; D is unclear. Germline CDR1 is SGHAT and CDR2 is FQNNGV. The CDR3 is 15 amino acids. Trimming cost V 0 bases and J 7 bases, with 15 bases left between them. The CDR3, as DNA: TGTGCCAGCAGCTTAGAACCCTCCGATTATAGGACCCAGTACTTC. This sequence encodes CASSLEPSDYRTQYF.

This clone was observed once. CDR3 DNA: TGTGCCATCAGTGAGTCGTACAGCTCTGGGTCGGGAGGGCGCGGCGGGGAGCTGTTTTTT. As protein: CAISESYSSGSGGRGGELFF. This sequence joins TRBV10-3 and TRBJ2-2; 8 nucleotides match TRBD2. This CDR3 comprises 20 residues. Losses at the gene ends were 0 bases for V and 7 bases for J; bases not matched to a gene: 19. CDR1 and CDR2 from the germline V gene are ENHRY and SYGVKD.

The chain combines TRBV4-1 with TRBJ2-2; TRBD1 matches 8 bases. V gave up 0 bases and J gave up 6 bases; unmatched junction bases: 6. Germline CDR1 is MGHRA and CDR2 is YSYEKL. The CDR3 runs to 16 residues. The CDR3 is CASSQDRNRGAGELFF. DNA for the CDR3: TGCGCCAGCAGCCAAGATCGGAACAGGGGGGCCGGGGAGCTGTTTTTT.

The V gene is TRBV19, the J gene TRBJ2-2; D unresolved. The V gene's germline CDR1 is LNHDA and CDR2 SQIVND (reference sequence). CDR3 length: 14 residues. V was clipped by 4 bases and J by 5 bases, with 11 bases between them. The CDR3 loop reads CASSSRVETGELFF. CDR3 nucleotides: TGTGCCAGTAGTAGTAGAGTCGAGACCGGGGAGCTGTTTTTT.

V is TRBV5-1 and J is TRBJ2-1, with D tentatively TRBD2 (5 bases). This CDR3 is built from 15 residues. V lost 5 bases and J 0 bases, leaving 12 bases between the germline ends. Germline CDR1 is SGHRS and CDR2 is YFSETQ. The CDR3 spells CASRLASSSYNEQFF. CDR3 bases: TGCGCCAGCAGGTTAGCGTCGAGCTCCTACAATGAGCAGTTCTTC.

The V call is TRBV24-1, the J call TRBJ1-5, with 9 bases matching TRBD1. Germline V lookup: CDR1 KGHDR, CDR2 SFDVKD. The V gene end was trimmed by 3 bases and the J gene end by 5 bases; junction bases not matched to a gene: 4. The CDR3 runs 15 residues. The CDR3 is CATSDNRGPDQPQHF. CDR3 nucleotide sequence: TGTGCCACCAGTGATAACAGGGGGCCTGATCAGCCCCAGCATTTT.

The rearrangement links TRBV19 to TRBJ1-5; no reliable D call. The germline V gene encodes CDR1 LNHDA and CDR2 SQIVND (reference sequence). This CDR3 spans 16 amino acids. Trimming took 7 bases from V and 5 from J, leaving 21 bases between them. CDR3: CASIQTLGEGYQPQHF. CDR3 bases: TGTGCCAGTATCCAGACCCTAGGAGAAGGCTATCAGCCCCAGCATTTT.

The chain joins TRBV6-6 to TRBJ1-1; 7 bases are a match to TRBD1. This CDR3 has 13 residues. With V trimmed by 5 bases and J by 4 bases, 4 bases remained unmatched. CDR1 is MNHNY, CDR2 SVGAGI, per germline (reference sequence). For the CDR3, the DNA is TGTGCCAGCAGTCCAGGGACAGCCACTGAAGCTTTCTTT. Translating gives CASSPGTATEAFF.

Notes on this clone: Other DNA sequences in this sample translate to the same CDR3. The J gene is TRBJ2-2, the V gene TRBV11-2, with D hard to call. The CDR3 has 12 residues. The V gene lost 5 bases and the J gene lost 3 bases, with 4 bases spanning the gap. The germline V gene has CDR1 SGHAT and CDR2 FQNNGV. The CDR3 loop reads CASSPDTGELFF. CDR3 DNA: TGTGCCAGCAGCCCAGACACCGGGGAGCTGTTTTTT. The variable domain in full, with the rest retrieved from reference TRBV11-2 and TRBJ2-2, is EAGVAQSPRYKIIEKRQSVAFWCNPISGHATLYWYQQILGQGPKLLIQFQNNGVVDDSQLPKDRFSAERLKGVDSTLKIQPAKLEDSAVYLCASSPDTGELFFGEGSRLTVL.

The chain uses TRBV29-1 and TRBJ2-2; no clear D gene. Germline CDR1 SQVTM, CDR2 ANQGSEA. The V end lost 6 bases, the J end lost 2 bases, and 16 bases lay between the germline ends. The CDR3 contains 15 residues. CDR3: CSVRTGSPNTGELFF. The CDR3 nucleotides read TGCAGCGTCCGTACGGGTTCCCCAAACACCGGGGAGCTGTTTTTT.

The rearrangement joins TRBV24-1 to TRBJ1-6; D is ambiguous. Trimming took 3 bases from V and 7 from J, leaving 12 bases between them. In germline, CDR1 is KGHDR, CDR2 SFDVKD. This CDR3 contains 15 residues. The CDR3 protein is CATSDQSVRNSPLHF. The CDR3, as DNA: TGTGCCACCAGTGATCAGAGCGTGAGGAATTCACCCCTCCACTTT.

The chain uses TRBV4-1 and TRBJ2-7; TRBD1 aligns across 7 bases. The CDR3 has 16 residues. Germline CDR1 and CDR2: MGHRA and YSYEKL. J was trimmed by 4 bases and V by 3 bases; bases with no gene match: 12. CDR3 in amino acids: CASSQNRGADLYEQYF. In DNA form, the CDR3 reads TGCGCCAGCAGCCAGAACAGGGGAGCCGACCTATACGAGCAGTACTTC.

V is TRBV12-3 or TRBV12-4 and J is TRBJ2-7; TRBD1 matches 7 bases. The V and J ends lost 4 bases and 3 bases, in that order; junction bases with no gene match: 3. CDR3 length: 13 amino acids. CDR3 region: CASSSRDSYEQYF. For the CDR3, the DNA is TGTGCCAGCAGTTCCCGGGACAGCTACGAGCAGTACTTC.

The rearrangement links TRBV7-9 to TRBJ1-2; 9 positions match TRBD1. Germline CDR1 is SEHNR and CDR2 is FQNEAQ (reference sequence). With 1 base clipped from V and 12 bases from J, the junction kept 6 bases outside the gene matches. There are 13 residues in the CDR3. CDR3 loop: CASSLEGQGMHTF. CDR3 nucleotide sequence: TGTGCCAGCAGCTTAGAGGGACAGGGAATGCACACCTTC.

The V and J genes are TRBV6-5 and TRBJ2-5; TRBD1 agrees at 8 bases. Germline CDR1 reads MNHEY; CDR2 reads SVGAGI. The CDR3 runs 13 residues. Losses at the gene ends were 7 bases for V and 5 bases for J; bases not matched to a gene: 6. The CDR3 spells CASTSGGAETQYF. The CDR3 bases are TGTGCCAGCACCTCAGGGGGCGCGGAGACCCAGTACTTC.

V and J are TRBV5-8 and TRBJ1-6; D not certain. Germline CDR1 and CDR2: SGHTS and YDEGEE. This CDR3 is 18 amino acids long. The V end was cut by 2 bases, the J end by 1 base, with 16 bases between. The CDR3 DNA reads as TGTGCCAGCAGCTTTCGAACCATTAAAACTTCCTATAATTCACCCCTCCACTTT. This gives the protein CASSFRTIKTSYNSPLHF. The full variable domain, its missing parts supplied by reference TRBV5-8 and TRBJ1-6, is EAGVTQSPTHLIKTRGQQATLRCSPISGHTSVYWYQQALGLGLQFLLWYDEGEERNRGNFPPRFSGRQFPNYSSELNVNALELEDSALYLCASSFRTIKTSYNSPLHFGNGTRLTVT.

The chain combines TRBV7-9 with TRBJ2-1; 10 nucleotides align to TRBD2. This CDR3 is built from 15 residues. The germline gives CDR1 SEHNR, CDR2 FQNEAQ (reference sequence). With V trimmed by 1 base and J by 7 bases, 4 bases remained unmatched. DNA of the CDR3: TGTGCCAGCAGCTTAGACAGCGGGAGGGCGAATGAGCAGTTCTTC. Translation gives CASSLDSGRANEQFF.

In DNA form, the CDR3 reads TGCGCCAGCAGCCCCTATCGACAGGACGCTGGAAACACCATATATTTT. Encoded protein: CASSPYRQDAGNTIYF. The chain couples TRBV4-1 to TRBJ1-3, with D possibly TRBD1 on 6 matching bases. There are 16 residues in the CDR3. CDR1 MGHRA and CDR2 YSYEKL come from the germline V gene. Trimming pared 4 bases from V and 2 bases from J, leaving 15 bases between.

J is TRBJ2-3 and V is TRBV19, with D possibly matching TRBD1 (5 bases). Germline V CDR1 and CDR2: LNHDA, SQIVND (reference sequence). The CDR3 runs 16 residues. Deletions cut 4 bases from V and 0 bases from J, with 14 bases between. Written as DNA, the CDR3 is TGTGCCAGTAGTACCCAGAAGGGGTATAGCACAGATACGCAGTATTTT. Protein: CASSTQKGYSTDTQYF.

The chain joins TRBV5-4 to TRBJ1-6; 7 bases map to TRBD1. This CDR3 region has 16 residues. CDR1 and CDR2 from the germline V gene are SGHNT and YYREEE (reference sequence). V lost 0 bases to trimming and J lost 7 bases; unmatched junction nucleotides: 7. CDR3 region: CASSLGWDSRNSPLHF. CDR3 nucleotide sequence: TGTGCCAGCAGCTTGGGGTGGGACAGTAGGAATTCACCCCTCCACTTT.

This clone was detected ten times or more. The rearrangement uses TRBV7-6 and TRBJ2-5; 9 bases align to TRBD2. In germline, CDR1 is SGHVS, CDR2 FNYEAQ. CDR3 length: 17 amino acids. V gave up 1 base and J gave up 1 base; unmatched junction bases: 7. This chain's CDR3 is CASSLGVRGGAQETQYF. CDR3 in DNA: TGTGCCAGCAGCTTAGGGGTGCGGGGGGGCGCCCAAGAGACCCAGTACTTC.

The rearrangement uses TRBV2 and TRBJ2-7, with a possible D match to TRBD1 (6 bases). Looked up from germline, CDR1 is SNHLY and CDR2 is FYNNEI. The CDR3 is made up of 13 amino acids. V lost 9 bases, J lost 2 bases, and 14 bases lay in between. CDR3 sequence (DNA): TGTGCCAGTTGGGGGCAGGAGACCTACGAGCAGTACTTC. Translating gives CASWGQETYEQYF.

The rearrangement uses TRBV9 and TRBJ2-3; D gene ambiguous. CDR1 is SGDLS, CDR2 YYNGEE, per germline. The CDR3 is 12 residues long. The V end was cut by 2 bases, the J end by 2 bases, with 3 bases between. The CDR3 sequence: CASSVHTDTQYF. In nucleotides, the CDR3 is TGTGCCAGCAGCGTCCACACAGATACGCAGTATTTT.

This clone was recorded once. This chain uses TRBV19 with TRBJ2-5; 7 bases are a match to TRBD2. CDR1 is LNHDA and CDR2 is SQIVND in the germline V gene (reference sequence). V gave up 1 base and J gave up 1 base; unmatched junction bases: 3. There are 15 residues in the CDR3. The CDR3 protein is CASSIGGGGQETQYF. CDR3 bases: TGTGCCAGTAGTATAGGAGGCGGGGGCCAAGAGACCCAGTACTTC.

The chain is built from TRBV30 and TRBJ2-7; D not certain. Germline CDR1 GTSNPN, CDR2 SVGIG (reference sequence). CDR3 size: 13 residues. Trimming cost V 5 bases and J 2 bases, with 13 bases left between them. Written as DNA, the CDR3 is TGTGCCTGGGGCTACGCGGTAGCCTACGAGCAGTACTTC. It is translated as CAWGYAVAYEQYF. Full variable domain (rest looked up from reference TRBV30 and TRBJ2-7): SQTIHQWPATLVQPVGSPLSLECTVEGTSNPNLYWYRQAAGRGLQLLFYSVGIGQISSEVPQNLSASRPQDRQFILSSKKLLLSDSGFYLCAWGYAVAYEQYFGPGTRLTVT.

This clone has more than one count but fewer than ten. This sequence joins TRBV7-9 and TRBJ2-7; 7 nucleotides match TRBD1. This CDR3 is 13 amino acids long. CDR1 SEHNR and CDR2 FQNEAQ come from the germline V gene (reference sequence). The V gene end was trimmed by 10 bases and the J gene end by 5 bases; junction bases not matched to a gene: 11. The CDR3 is CAIAGDRVDEQYF. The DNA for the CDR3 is TGTGCCATCGCCGGAGACAGGGTTGACGAGCAGTACTTC.

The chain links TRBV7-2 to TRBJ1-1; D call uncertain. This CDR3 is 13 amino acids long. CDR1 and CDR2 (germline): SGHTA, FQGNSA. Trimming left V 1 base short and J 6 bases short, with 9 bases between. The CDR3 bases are TGTGCCAGCAGCTTAGAGCGGTGGGCTGAAGCTTTCTTT. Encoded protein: CASSLERWAEAFF.